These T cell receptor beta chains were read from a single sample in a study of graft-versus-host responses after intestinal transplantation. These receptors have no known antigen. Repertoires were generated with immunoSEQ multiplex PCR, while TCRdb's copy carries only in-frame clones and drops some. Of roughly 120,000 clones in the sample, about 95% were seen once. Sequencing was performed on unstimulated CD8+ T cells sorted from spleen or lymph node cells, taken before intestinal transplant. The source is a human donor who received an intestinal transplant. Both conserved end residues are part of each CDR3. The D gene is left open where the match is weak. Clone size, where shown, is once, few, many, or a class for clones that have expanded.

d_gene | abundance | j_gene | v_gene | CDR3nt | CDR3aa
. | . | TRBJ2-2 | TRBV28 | TGTGCCAGCAGTCATGACAACACCGGGGAGCTGTTTTTT | CASSHDNTGELFF
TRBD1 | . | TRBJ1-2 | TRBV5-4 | TGTGCCAGCAGCATGGAAGGACAGGCTAACTATGGCTACACCTTC | CASSMEGQANYGYTF
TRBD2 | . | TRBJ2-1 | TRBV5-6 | TGTGCCAGCAGCCCCGCGGGGGGACTAGGGTCCATCTCCTACAATGAGCAGTTCTTC | CASSPAGGLGSISYNEQFF
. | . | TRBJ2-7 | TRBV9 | TGTGCCAGCAGCGTAGCTGAGGCCAGGGACTACGAGCAGTACTTC | CASSVAEARDYEQYF
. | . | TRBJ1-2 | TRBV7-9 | TGTGCCAGCAGCTTAGGGGTTGCGGGCTACACCTTC | CASSLGVAGYTF
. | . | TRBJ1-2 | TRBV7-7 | TGTGCCAGCAGCCGACTATTCGGGTATGGCTACACCTTC | CASSRLFGYGYTF
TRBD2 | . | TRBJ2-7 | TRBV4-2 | TGTGCCAGCAGCCAAGCTGTAGCGGGAGATCTCTACGAGCAGTACTTC | CASSQAVAGDLYEQYF
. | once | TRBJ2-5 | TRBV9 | TGTGCCAGCAGCCTAGACTGGTCGGAGCAGTACTTC | CASSLDWSEQYF
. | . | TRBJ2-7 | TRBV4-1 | TGCGCCAGCAGCCAAGAGTCCGGGACAAGAGCCTACGAGCAGTACTTC | CASSQESGTRAYEQYF
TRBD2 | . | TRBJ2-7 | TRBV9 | TGTGCCAGCAGCCTCGGGCTAGCGGGGTCCTACGAGCAGTACTTC | CASSLGLAGSYEQYF
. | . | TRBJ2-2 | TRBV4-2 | TGTGCCAGCAGCCAAGACGGCAGGGCTGGGACTAACACCGGGGAGCTGTTTTTT | CASSQDGRAGTNTGELFF
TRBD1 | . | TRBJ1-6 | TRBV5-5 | TGTGCCAGCAGCAGATCGGGACAGCCAGATTCACCCCTCCACTTT | CASSRSGQPDSPLHF
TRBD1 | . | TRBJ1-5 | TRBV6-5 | TGTGCCAGCAGTCAGGGGGCAAGGCAGCCCCAGCATTTT | CASSQGARQPQHF
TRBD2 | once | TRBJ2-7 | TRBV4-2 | TGTGCCAGCAGCCAAGCGACTAGCGGGAGGGCCTACGAGCAGTACTTC | CASSQATSGRAYEQYF
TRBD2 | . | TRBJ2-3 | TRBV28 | TGTGCCAGCAGTCCAAGGACTAGCGCCACAGATACGCAGTATTTT | CASSPRTSATDTQYF
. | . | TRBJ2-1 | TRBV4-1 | TGCGCCAGCAGCCGGACAACGGGACTGCGGTTCTTC | CASSRTTGLRFF
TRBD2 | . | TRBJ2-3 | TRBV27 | TGTGCCAGCAGTTTAACTAGCGGGATCACAGATACGCAGTATTTT | CASSLTSGITDTQYF
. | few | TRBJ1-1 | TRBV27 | TGTGCCAGCAGTTTTAAGGGGAACACTGAAGCTTTCTTT | CASSFKGNTEAFF
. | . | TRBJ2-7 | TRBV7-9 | TGTGCCAGCAGCTTAAATCGGGGGGCGCGTGCCGAGCAGTACTTC | CASSLNRGARAEQYF